The next 15 T cell receptor beta chains were all read from a single sample in a study of T cells after yellow fever vaccination. TCRdb re-analysed the 5' RACE reads in MiXCR, keeping a single row per CDR3 protein. The sample carries 200,000 to 300,000 distinct CDR3 sequences, 13% recorded once. The sample here was CD4+ T cells sorted from PBMCs, taken 45 days after the yellow fever booster vaccination. The receptors stem from a man aged 25-45 years who received the YFV17D yellow fever vaccine.

This clonotype came up many times. The rearrangement uses TRBV10-2 and TRBJ2-2; D ambiguous. Germline values: CDR1 WSHSY, CDR2 SAAADI. The V and J ends lost 10 bases and 2 bases respectively, with 5 bases between them. This CDR3 has 11 residues. DNA of the CDR3: TGCGCCACCCACAACACCGGGGAGCTGTTTTTT. Protein sequence: CATHNTGELFF.

This clonotype was counted a few times. This chain uses TRBV28 with TRBJ2-7; TRBD2 matches at 13 bases. Germline CDR1 is MDHEN and CDR2 is SYDVKM. The CDR3 loop spans 16 amino acids. J lost 1 base, V lost 3 bases, and 3 bases had no gene match. In DNA form, the CDR3 reads TGTGCCAGCAGTTTGGGACTAGCGGGGAAGTCCTACGAGCAGTACTTC. This codes for CASSLGLAGKSYEQYF.

The chain joins TRBV3-1 to TRBJ2-1; D is unclear. The CDR3 sequence is 12 residues long. Germline CDR1 is LGHDT and CDR2 is YNNKEL (reference sequence). V was clipped by 4 bases and J by 8 bases, with 9 bases between them. CDR3 DNA: TGTGCCAGCAGCCCAGCGTCCGATGAGCAGTTCTTC. This codes for CASSPASDEQFF.

The table lists this clonotype with a few counts. V gene TRBV5-4 combines with J gene TRBJ2-5; D may be TRBD1 (7 bases). CDR3 length: 17 residues. From germline, CDR1 is SGHNT and CDR2 YYREEE (reference sequence). V shed 0 bases and J shed 5 bases, with 20 bases lying between them. DNA of the CDR3: TGTGCCAGCAGCTTGGGGACAGGTATATCCGGAGGGGAGACCCAGTACTTC. As protein: CASSLGTGISGGETQYF.

The chain carries TRBV7-2 and TRBJ2-1, with 9 nucleotides matching TRBD2. Germline CDR1 is SGHTA and CDR2 is FQGNSA. There are 14 residues in the CDR3. Losses at the gene ends were 5 bases for V and 10 bases for J; bases not matched to a gene: 9. CDR3 in amino acids: CASSKGTSWDEQFF. The CDR3 coding sequence is TGTGCCAGCAGCAAAGGGACTAGCTGGGACGAGCAGTTCTTC.

This clonotype occurred many times. The CDR3: CASSPPQGGIVTEAFF. In DNA, the CDR3 is TGTGCCAGCAGCCCGCCTCAGGGAGGGATCGTTACTGAAGCTTTCTTT. V usage is TRBV11-2 and J usage is TRBJ1-1, with D possibly being TRBD1 (5 bases). The germline gives CDR1 SGHAT, CDR2 FQNNGV. The CDR3 totals 16 residues. Trimming stripped 5 bases from V and 5 bases from J, with 21 bases between.

The chain couples TRBV7-8 to TRBJ2-1, with D possibly matching TRBD2 (6 bases). Germline lookup yields CDR1 SGHVS and CDR2 FQNEAQ. Trimming took off 6 bases at V and 0 bases at J, with 12 bases between the two ends. This CDR3 comprises 15 residues. CDR3 DNA: TGTGCCAGCAGACCCCGGGAGAGCTCCTACAATGAGCAGTTCTTC. This sequence encodes CASRPRESSYNEQFF.

The sample holds many counts of this clonotype. The CDR3 loop reads CASSLRDSVYEQYF. The DNA for the CDR3 is TGTGCCAGCAGTTTAAGGGACAGCGTCTACGAGCAGTACTTC. The chain recombines TRBV12-3 or TRBV12-4 with TRBJ2-7; 7 bases match TRBD1. The V segment lost 2 bases and the J segment 3 bases; nucleotides outside the gene matches: 4. This CDR3 has 14 residues.

This clonotype was found a few times. The rearrangement links TRBV7-2 to TRBJ1-4; D gene ambiguous. Germline V gene data show CDR1 as SGHTA and CDR2 as FQGNSA. V dropped 1 base and J dropped 7 bases, with 13 bases sitting between them. This CDR3 comprises 15 residues. The CDR3 spells CASSLERRLSEKLFF. The CDR3 DNA reads TGTGCCAGCAGCTTAGAACGACGGTTGAGTGAAAAACTGTTTTTT. The full variable domain, rest sourced from reference TRBV7-2 and TRBJ1-4, is GAGVSQSPSNKVTEKGKDVELRCDPISGHTALYWYRQSLGQGLEFLIYFQGNSAPDKSGLPSDRFSAERTGGSVSTLTIQRTQQEDSAVYLCASSLERRLSEKLFFGSGTQLSVL.

The chain links TRBV7-3 to TRBJ1-5; D is ambiguous. The CDR3 has 15 residues. In germline, CDR1 is SGHTA, CDR2 FQGTGA. Between the trimmed V and J ends, which lost 1 base and 8 bases, there was a span of 15 bases. CDR3 nucleotide sequence: TGTGCCAGCAGCTTAATGGGTCTAACTTCTGAGCCCCAGCATTTT. Encoded protein: CASSLMGLTSEPQHF.

This chain links TRBV19 with TRBJ2-7; 7 nucleotides line up with TRBD2. CDR3 length: 13 amino acids. Per the germline V gene, CDR1 is LNHDA and CDR2 is SQIVND (reference sequence). V shed 7 bases, J shed 3 bases, and the junction held 6 bases outside the gene matches. As DNA, the CDR3 is TGTGCCAGTACCACGGGAGGAAACTACGAGCAGTACTTC. Amino acids: CASTTGGNYEQYF. Together with reference TRBV19 and TRBJ2-7, the CDR3 gives the full variable domain: DGGITQSPKYLFRKEGQNVTLSCEQNLNHDAMYWYRQDPGQGLRLIYYSQIVNDFQKGDIAEGYSVSREKKESFPLTVTSAQKNPTAFYLCASTTGGNYEQYFGPGTRLTVT.

In its sample, this clonotype was seen a few times. The rearrangement joins TRBV11-2 to TRBJ2-5; no firm D call. The ends were cut back, 3 bases at V and 5 bases at J, with 10 bases in the middle. This CDR3 region has 13 residues. Germline V CDR1 and CDR2: SGHAT, FQNNGV. CDR3 sequence reads: CASSFWSTETQYF. CDR3 nucleotides: TGTGCCAGCAGCTTTTGGAGCACCGAGACCCAGTACTTC.

This clonotype has more than one count but fewer than ten. This chain joins TRBV20-1 and TRBJ1-1, with a tentative D call TRBD1 (5 bases). Germline loops: CDR1 DFQATT, CDR2 SNEGSKA (reference sequence). Trimming took off 6 bases at V and 0 bases at J, with 11 bases between the two ends. The CDR3 runs 13 residues. This CDR3 is CSARTDMNTEAFF. In DNA, the CDR3 is TGCAGTGCGAGGACGGACATGAACACTGAAGCTTTCTTT.

The rearrangement uses TRBV28 and TRBJ1-4; D ambiguous. The CDR3 is 15 residues long. Germline V CDR1 and CDR2: MDHEN, SYDVKM. V was trimmed by 5 bases and J by 0 bases, leaving 10 bases between them. The CDR3 region is CASSLYIATNEKLFF. CDR3 coding DNA: TGTGCCAGCAGTCTGTATATCGCAACTAATGAAAAACTGTTTTTT.

The sample holds a few counts of this clonotype. The chain links TRBV7-2 to TRBJ1-3, with D possibly matching TRBD1 (6 bases). Germline-derived CDR1 and CDR2 are SGHTA and FQGNSA. The CDR3 is 14 amino acids. Deletions cut 5 bases from V and 3 bases from J, with 11 bases between. Here the CDR3 reads CASSPRTVGNTIYF. The CDR3 DNA reads as TGTGCCAGCAGCCCACGGACAGTTGGAAACACCATATATTTT.